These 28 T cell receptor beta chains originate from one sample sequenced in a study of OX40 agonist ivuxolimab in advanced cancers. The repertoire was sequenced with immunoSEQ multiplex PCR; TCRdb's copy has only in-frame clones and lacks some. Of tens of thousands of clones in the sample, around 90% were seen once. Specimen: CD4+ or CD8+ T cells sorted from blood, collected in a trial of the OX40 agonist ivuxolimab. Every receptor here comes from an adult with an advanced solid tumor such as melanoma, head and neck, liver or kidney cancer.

CDR3 loop: CASSPRTSGRTETQYF. The CDR3, as DNA: TGTGCCAGCAGCCCCCGGACTAGCGGGAGAACTGAGACCCAGTACTTC. The chain joins TRBV11-3 to TRBJ2-5; 13 bases map to TRBD2. Germline V CDR1 and CDR2: SGHNT, YENEEA. V lost 5 bases to trimming and J lost 5 bases; unmatched junction nucleotides: 8. The CDR3 runs 16 residues.

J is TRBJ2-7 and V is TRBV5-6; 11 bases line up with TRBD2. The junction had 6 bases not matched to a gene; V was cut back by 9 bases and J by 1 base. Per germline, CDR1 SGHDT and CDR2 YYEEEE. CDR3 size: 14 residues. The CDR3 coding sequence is TGTGCCACCAAACTAGCGGGAGATTCCTACGAGCAGTACTTC. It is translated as CATKLAGDSYEQYF.

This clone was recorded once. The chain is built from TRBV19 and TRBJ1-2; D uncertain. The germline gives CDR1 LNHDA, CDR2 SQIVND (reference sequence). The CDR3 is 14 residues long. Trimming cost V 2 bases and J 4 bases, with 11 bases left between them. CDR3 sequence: CASSIRVSSYGYTF. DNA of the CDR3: TGTGCCAGTAGTATAAGGGTCAGTTCCTATGGCTACACCTTC.

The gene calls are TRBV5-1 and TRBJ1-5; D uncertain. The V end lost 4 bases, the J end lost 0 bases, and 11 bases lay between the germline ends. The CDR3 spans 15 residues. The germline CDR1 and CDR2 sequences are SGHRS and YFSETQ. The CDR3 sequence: CASSLDGYSNQPQHF. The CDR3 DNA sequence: TGCGCCAGCAGCCTCGACGGATATAGCAATCAGCCCCAGCATTTT.

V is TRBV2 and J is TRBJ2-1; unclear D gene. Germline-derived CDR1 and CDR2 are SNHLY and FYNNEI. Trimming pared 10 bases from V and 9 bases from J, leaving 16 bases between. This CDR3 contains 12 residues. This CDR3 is CATNQGSGEQFF. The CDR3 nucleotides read TGTGCCACCAACCAAGGGTCGGGTGAGCAGTTCTTC.

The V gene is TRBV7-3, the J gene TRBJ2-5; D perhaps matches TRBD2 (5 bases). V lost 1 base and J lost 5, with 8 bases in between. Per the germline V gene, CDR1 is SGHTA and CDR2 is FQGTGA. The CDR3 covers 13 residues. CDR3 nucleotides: TGTGCCAGCAGCTTAATGCCGGGGGAGACCCAGTACTTC. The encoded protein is CASSLMPGETQYF.

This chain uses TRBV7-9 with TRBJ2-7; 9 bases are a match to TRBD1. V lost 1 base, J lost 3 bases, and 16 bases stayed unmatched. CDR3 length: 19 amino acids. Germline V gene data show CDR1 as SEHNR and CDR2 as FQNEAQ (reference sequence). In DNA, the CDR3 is TGTGCCAGCAGCTTAGGGAGGCCGGGACAGGGAAAGACTAACTACGAGCAGTACTTC. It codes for CASSLGRPGQGKTNYEQYF.

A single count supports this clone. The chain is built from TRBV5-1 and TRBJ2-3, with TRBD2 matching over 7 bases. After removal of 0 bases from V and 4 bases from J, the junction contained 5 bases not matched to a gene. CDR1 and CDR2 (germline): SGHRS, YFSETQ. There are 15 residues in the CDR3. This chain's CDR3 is CASSLGGGRPDTQYF. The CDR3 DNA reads TGCGCCAGCAGCTTGGGGGGCGGGAGACCAGATACGCAGTATTTT.

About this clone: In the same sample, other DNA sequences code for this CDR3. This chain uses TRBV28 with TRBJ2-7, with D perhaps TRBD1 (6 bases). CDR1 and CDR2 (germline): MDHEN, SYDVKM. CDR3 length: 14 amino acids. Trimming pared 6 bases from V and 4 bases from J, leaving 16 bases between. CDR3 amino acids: CASRGANTHYEQYF. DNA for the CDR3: TGTGCCAGCAGGGGGGCCAATACACATTACGAGCAGTACTTC.

The CDR3 reads CASRLQGSPTDTQYF. CDR3 in DNA: TGTGCCAGCAGATTACAGGGTTCTCCCACAGATACGCAGTATTTT. The rearrangement joins TRBV7-9 to TRBJ2-3; weak D call: TRBD1 (6 bases). CDR3 length: 15 residues. Trimming took off 6 bases at V and 2 bases at J, with 15 bases between the two ends. Germline CDR1 SEHNR, CDR2 FQNEAQ (reference sequence).

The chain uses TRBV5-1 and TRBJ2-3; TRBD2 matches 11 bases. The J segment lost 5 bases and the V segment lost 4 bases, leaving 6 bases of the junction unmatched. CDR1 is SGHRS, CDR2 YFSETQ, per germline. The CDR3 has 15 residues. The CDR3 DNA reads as TGCGCCAGCAGCCCACTAGCGGGGGAGGGAGATACGCAGTATTTT. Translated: CASSPLAGEGDTQYF.

DNA for the CDR3: TGTGCCAGCAGGCGGGGGACTAGCACAGATACGCAGTATTTT. Its protein is CASRRGTSTDTQYF. This chain joins TRBV6-1 and TRBJ2-3, with TRBD2 matching over 7 bases. Per germline, CDR1 MNHNS and CDR2 SASEGT. The CDR3 is 14 amino acids. The trim removed 6 bases at V and 0 bases at J, leaving 3 bases unmatched.

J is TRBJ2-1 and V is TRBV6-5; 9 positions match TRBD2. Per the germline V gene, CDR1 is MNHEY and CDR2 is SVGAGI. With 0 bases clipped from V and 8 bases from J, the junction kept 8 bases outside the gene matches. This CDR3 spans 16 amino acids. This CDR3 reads CASSYSPSGAPYEQFF. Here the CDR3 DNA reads TGTGCCAGCAGTTACTCTCCTAGCGGGGCCCCCTATGAGCAGTTCTTC.

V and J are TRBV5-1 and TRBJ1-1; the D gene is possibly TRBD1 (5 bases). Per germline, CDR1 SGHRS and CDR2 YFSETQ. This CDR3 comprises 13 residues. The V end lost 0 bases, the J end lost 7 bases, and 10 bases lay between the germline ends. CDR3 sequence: CASSLAGGVEAFF. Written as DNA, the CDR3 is TGCGCCAGCAGCTTGGCCGGAGGGGTTGAAGCTTTCTTT.

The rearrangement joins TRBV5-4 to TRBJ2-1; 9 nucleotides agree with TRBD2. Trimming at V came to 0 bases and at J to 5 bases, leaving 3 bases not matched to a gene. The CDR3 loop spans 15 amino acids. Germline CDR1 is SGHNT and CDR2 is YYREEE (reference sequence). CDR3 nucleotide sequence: TGTGCCAGCAGCTTGGGACTAGCGGAAAACAATGAGCAGTTCTTC. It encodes CASSLGLAENNEQFF.

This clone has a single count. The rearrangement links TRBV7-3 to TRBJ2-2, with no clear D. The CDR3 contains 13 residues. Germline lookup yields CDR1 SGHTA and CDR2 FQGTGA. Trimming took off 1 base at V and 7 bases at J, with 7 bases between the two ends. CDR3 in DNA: TGTGCCAGCAGCTTAAATGGGGACGGGGAGCTGTTTTTT. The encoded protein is CASSLNGDGELFF.

CDR3 amino acids: CASSLSGGDTGELFF. The CDR3 DNA reads as TGCGCCAGCAGCTTGAGTGGCGGGGACACCGGGGAGCTGTTTTTT. V usage is TRBV5-1 and J usage is TRBJ2-2, with TRBD2 as a possible D gene (6 bases). V dropped 1 base and J dropped 3 bases, with 10 bases sitting between them. The CDR3 is made up of 15 amino acids. CDR1 is SGHRS and CDR2 is YFSETQ in the germline V gene.

The DNA for the CDR3 is TGCGCCAGCAGCCCAAAACAGGGTATGGGCACCGGGGAGCTGTTTTTT. Translated, it gives CASSPKQGMGTGELFF. The chain carries TRBV5-1 and TRBJ2-2, with D possibly being TRBD1 (6 bases). V was trimmed by 4 bases and J by 4 bases, leaving 17 bases between them. The CDR3 is made up of 16 amino acids. CDR1 and CDR2 (germline): SGHRS, YFSETQ.

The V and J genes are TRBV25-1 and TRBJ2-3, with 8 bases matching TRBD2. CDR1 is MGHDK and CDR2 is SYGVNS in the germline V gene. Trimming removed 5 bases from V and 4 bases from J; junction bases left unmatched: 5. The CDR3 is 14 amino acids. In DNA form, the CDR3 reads TGTGCCAGCAGTAGAGCGGGAGTTTCAGATACGCAGTATTTT. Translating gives CASSRAGVSDTQYF.

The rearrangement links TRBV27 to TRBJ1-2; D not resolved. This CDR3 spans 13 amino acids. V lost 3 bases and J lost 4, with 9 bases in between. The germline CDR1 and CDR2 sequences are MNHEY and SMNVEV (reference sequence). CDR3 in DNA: TGTGCCAGCAGTTTCGGGGAATCCTATGGCTACACCTTC. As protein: CASSFGESYGYTF.

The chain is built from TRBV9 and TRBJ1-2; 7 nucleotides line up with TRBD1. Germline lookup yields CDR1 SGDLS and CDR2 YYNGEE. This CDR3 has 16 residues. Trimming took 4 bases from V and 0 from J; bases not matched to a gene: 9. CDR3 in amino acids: CASSIPIDRANYGYTF. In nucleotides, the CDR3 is TGTGCCAGCAGCATTCCTATAGACAGGGCTAACTATGGCTACACCTTC.

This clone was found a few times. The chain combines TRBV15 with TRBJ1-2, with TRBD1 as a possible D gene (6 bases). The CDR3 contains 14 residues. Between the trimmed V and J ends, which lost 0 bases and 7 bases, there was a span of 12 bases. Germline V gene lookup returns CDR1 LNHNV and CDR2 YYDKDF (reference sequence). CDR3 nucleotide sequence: TGTGCCACCAGCAGAGATACAGGGCACACTGGCTACACCTTC. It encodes CATSRDTGHTGYTF.

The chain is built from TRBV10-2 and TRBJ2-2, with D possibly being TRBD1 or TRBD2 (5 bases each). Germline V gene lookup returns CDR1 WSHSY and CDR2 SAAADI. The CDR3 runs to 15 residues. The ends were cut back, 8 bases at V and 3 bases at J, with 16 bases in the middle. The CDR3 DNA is TGCGCCAGCCAGTCCGGGGCTAACGACACCGGGGAGCTGTTTTTT. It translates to CASQSGANDTGELFF.

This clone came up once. CDR3 protein: CASSPGTHYEQYF. The CDR3 DNA sequence: TGTGCCAGCTCACCAGGGACCCATTACGAGCAGTACTTC. The chain joins TRBV18 to TRBJ2-7; tentatively, D is TRBD1 or TRBD2 (5 bases each). The ends were cut back, 2 bases at V and 4 bases at J, with 9 bases in the middle. This CDR3 contains 13 residues. Germline V gene data show CDR1 as KGHSH and CDR2 as LQKENI. The whole variable domain, remainder taken from reference TRBV18 and TRBJ2-7, is NAGVMQNPRHLVRRRGQEARLRCSPMKGHSHVYWYRQLPEEGLKFMVYLQKENIIDESGMPKERFSAEFPKEGPSILRIQQVVRGDSAAYFCASSPGTHYEQYFGPGTRLTVT.

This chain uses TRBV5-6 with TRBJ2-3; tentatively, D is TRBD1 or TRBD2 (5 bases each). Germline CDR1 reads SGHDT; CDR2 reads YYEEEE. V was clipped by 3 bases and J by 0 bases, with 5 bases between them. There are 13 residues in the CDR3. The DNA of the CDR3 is TGTGCCAGCAGCTGGGGGAGCACAGATACGCAGTATTTT. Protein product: CASSWGSTDTQYF.

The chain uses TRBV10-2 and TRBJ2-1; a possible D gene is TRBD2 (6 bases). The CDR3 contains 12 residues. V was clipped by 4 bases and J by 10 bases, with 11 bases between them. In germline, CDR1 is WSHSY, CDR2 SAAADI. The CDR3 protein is CASSVVAAEQFF. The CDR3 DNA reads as TGCGCCAGCAGTGTGGTAGCGGCCGAGCAGTTCTTC.

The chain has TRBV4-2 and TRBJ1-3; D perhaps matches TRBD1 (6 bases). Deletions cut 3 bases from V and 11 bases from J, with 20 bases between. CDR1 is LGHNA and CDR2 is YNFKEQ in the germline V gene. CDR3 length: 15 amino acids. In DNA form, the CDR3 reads TGTGCCAGCAGCCACAGTGGAGAGCCGACAGGAGCCATATATTTT. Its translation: CASSHSGEPTGAIYF.

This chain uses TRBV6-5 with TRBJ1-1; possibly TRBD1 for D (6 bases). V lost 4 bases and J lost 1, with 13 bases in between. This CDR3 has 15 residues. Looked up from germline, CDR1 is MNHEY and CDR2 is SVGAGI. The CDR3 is CASSSTDRTNTEAFF. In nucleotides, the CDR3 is TGTGCCAGCAGTTCGACCGACAGGACGAACACTGAAGCTTTCTTT.